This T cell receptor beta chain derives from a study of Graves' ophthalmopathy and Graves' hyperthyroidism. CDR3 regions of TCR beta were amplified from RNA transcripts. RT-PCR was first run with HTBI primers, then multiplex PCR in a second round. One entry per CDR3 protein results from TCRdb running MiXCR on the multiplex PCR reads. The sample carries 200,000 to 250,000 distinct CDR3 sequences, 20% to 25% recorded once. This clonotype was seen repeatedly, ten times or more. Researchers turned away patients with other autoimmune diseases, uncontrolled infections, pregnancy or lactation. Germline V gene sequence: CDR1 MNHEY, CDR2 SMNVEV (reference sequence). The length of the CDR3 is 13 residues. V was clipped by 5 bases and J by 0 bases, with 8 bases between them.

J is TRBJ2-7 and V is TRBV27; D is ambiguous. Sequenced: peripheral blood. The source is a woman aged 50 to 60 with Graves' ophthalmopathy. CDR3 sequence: CASSGQSSYEQYF. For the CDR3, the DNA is TGTGCCAGCAGTGGCCAGAGCTCCTACGAGCAGTACTTC.